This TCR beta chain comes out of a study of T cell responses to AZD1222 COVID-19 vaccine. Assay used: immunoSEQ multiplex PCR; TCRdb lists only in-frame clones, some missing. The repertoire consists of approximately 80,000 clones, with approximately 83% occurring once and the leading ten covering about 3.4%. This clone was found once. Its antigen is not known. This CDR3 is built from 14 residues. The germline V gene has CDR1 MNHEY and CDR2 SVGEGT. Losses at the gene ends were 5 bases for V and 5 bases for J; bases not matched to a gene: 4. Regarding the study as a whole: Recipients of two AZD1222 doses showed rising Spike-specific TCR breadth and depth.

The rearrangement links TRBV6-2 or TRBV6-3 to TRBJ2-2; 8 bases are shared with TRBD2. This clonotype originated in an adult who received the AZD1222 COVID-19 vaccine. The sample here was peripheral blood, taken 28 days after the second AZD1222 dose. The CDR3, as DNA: TGTGCCAGCAGTCCGGGACTAGGAACCGGGGAGCTGTTTTTT. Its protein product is CASSPGLGTGELFF.